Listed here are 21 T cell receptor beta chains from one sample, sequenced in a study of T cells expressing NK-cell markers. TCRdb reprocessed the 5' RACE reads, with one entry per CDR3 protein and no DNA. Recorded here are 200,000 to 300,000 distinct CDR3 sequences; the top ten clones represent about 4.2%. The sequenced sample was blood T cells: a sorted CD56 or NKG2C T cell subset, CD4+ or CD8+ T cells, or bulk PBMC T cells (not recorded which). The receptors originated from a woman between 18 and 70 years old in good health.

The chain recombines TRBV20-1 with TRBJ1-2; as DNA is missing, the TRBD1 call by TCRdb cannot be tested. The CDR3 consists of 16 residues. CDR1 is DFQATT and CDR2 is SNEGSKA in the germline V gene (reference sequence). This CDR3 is CSAPPGQGLSNYGYTF.

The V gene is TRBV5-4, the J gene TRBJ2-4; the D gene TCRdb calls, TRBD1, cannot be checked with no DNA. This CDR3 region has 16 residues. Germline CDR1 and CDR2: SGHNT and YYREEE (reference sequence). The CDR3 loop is CASSLRGAGAKNIQYF. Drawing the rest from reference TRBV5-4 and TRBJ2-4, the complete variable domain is ETGVTQSPTHLIKTRGQQVTLRCSSQSGHNTVSWYQQALGQGPQFIFQYYREEENGRGNFPPRFSGLQFPNYSSELNVNALELDDSALYLCASSLRGAGAKNIQYFGAGTRLSVL.

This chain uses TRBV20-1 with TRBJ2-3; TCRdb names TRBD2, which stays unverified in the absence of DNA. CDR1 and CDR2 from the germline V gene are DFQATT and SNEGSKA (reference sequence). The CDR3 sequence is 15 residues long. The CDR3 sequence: CSARLAGGPPDTQYF.

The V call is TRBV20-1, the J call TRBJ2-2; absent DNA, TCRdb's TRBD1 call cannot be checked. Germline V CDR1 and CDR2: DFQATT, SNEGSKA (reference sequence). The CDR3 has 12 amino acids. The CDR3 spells CSAVKGPGELFF.

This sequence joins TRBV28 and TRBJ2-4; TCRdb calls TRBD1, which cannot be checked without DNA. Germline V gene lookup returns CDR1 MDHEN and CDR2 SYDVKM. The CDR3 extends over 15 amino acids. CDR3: CASSPRGRGDHIQYF.

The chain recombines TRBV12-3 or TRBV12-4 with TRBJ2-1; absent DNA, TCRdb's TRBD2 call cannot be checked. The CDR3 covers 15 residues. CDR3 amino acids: CASSPAGGLNNEQFF.

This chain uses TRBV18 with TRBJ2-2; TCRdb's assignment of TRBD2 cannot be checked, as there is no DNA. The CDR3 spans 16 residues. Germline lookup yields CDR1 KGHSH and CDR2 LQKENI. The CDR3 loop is CASSRTSGSGTGELFF.

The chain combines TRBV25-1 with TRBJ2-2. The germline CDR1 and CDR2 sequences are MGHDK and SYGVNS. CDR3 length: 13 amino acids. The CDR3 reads CASSEGVSGELFF.

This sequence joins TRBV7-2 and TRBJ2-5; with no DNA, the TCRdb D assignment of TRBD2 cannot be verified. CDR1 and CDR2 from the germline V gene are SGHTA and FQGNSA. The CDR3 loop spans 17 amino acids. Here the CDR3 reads CASSLSSPQIRQETQYF.

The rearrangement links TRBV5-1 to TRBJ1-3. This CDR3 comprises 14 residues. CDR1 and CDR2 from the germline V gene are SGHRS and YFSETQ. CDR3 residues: CASSPSTVENTIYF.

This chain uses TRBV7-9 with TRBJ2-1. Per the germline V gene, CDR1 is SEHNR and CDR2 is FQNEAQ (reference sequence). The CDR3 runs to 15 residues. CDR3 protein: CASSLAQVRSDEQFF.

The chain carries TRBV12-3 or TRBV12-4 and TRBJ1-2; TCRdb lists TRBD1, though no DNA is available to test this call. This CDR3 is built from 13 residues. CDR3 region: CASSPGTGSGYTF.

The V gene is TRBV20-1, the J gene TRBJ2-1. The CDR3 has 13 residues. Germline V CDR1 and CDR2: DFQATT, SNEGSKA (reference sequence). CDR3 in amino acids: CSARAGSYNEQFF.

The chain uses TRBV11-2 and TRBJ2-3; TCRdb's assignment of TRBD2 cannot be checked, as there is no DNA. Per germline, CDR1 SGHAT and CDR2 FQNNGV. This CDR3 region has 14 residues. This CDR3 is CASSSRVVTDTQYF.

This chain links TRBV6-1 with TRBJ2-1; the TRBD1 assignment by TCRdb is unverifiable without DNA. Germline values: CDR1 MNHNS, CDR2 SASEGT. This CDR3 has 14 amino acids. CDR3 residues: CASSRDWGYNEQFF.

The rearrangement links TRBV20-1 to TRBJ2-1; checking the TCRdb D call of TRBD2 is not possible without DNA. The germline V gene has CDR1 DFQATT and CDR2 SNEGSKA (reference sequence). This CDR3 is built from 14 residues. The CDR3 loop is CSARGSGAYNEQFF.

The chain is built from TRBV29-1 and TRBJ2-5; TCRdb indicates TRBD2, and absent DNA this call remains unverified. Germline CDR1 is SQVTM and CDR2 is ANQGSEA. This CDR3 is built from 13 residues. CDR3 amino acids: CSVEISLALTQYF.

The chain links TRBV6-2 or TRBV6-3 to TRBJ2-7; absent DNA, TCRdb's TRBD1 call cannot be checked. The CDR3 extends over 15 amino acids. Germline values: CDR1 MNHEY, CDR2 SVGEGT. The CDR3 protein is CASSRQEASSYEQYF.

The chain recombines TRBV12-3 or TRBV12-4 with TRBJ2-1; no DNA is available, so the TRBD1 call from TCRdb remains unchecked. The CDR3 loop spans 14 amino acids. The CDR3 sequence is CASSLGAGHNEQFF.

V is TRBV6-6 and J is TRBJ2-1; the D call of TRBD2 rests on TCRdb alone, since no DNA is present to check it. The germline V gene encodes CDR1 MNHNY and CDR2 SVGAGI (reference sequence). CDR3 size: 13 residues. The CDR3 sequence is CASSYGEGGEQFF.

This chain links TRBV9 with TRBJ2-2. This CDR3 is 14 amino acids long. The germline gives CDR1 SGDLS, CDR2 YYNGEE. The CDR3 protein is CASSVARNTGELFF.